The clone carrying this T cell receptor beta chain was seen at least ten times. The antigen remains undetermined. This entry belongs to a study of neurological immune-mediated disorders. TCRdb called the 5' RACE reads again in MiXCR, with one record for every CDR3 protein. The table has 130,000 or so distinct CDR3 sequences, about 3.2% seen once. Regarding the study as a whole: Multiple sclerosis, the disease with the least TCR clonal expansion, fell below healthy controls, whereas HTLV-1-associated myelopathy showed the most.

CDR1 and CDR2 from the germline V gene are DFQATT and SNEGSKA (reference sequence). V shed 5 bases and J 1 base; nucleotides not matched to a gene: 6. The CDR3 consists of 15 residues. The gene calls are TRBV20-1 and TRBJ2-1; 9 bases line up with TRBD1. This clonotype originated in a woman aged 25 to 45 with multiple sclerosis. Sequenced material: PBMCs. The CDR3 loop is CSAYTDRGSYNEQFF. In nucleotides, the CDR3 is TGCAGTGCTTACACTGACAGGGGGTCCTACAATGAGCAGTTCTTC.